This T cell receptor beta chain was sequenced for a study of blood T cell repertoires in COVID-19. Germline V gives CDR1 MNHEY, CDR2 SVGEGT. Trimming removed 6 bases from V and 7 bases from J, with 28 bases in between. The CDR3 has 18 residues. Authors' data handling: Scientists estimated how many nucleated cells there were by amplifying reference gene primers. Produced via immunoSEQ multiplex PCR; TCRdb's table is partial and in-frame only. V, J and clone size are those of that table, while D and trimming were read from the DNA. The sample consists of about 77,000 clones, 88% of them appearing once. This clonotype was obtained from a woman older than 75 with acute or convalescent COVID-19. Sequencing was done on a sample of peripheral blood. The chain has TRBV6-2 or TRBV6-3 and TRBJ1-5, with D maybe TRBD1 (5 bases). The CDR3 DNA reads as TGTGCCAGCAGCCAAAGGCGGGGACTCGGACTTAATCCCCAGCCCCAGCATTTT. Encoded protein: CASSQRRGLGLNPQPQHF.